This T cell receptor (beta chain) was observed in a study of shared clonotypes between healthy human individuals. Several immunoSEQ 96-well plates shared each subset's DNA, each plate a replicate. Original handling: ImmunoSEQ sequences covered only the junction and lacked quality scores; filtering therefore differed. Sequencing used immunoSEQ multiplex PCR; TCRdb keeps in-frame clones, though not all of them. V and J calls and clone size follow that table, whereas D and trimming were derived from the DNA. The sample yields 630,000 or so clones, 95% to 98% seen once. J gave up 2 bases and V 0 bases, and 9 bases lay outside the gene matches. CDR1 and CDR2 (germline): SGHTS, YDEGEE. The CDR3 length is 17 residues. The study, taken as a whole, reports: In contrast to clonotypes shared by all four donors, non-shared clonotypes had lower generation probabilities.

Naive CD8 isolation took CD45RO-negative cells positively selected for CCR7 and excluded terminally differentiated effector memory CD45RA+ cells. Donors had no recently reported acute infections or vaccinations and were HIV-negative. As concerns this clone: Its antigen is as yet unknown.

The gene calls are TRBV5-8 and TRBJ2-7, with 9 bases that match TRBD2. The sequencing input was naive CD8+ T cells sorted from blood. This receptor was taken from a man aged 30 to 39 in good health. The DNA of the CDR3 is TGTGCCAGCAGCTTGGAGTCTAGCGGGGAGGGGGCCTACGAGCAGTACTTC. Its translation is CASSLESSGEGAYEQYF.